The next 6 T cell receptor beta chains were all read from a single sample in a study of blood T cell repertoires in COVID-19 (dated by TCRdb to 2019 to 2021). The library was prepared using the immunoSEQ multiplex PCR assay. TCRdb took over this immuneACCESS table, retaining in-frame rearrangements with V and J assigned. Such tables are incomplete; in checked studies, under half of the missing clones stem from an unresolved V gene, and the remainder is unexplained. Within this sample are 55,000 to 70,000 clones, with about 86% of them counted one time only. The ten largest clones represent roughly 4% of the sample. Source material: peripheral blood. Receptor source: a man aged 50 to 59 with acute or convalescent COVID-19.

This clone was observed a few times. The CDR3 is CASSGGLAGTYEQYF. The CDR3 DNA reads as TGCGCCAGCAGTGGCGGCCTAGCGGGAACCTACGAGCAGTACTTC. The J gene is TRBJ2-7, the V gene TRBV10-1; 9 bases match TRBD2. Germline trimming cut 4 bases from V and 2 bases from J; bases unmatched to any gene: 6. Germline V CDR1 and CDR2: WNHNN, SYGVQD (reference sequence). The CDR3 consists of 15 residues.

J is TRBJ2-7 and V is TRBV6-5, with D possibly matching TRBD2 (5 bases). V was cut by 0 bases and J by 0 bases, with 9 bases left in between. This CDR3 is 15 amino acids long. Germline V gives CDR1 MNHEY, CDR2 SVGAGI. CDR3 region: CASSYSGSLSYEQYF. CDR3 DNA: TGTGCCAGCAGTTACTCAGGGAGTCTCTCCTACGAGCAGTACTTC.

J is TRBJ1-6 and V is TRBV7-6; 7 bases agree with TRBD1. Germline V CDR1 and CDR2: SGHVS, FNYEAQ. V gave up 4 bases and J gave up 8 bases; unmatched junction bases: 11. The CDR3 contains 16 residues. CDR3 DNA: TGTGCCAGCAGCTGGGGACAGCCCCCTTTTTATTCACCCCTCCACTTT. Encoded protein: CASSWGQPPFYSPLHF.

J is TRBJ1-2 and V is TRBV15; 7 bases fit TRBD1. The CDR3 spans 13 residues. Trimming took 6 bases from V and 1 from J; bases not matched to a gene: 2. Germline V lookup: CDR1 LNHNV, CDR2 YYDKDF (reference sequence). This chain's CDR3 is CATSRDSNYGYTF. The DNA for the CDR3 is TGTGCCACCAGTAGGGACAGTAACTATGGCTACACCTTC.

V and J are TRBV27 and TRBJ2-7; possible D gene TRBD1, 6 bases. V lost 4 bases and J lost 6, with 19 bases in between. The length of the CDR3 is 15 residues. CDR1 is MNHEY, CDR2 SMNVEV, per germline (reference sequence). For the CDR3, the DNA is TGTGCCAGCAGTTCACAGGGCGGAGGTTATCTCGAGCAGTACTTC. Its translation: CASSSQGGGYLEQYF.

The CDR3 DNA reads as TGTGCCAGCAGTTACTCGAATCAGGGGCTGAACACTGAAGCTTTCTTT. This gives the protein CASSYSNQGLNTEAFF. V gene TRBV6-5 combines with J gene TRBJ1-1, with D maybe TRBD1 (6 bases). V dropped 0 bases and J dropped 0 bases, with 11 bases sitting between them. The CDR3 consists of 16 residues. The germline V gene encodes CDR1 MNHEY and CDR2 SVGAGI.